The present TCR beta chain was sequenced within a study of beta chain features in type 1 diabetes. General study points: Type 1 diabetes patients had moderately but significantly shorter TCRB CDR3s in all four CD4+ subsets.

The sequenced template was cDNA made from the entire isolated RNA. Profiled with immunoSEQ multiplex PCR; TCRdb holds only in-frame clones, not every one. The sample lists over 150,000 clones; about a tenth were seen once. Comments on this clone: Its antigen is undetermined.

V was clipped by 4 bases and J by 7 bases, with 14 bases between them. CDR3 length equals 13 residues. Germline CDR1 and CDR2: SGHRS and YFSETQ. The V gene is TRBV5-1, the J gene TRBJ1-1; possibly TRBD1 for D (6 bases). The TCR originated in a man aged 30 to 45 with type 1 diabetes. Source material: central memory CD4+ T cells from blood. CDR3 in DNA: TGCGCCAGCAGCCTTGGACAGAATAATGAAGCTTTCTTT. Residues: CASSLGQNNEAFF.